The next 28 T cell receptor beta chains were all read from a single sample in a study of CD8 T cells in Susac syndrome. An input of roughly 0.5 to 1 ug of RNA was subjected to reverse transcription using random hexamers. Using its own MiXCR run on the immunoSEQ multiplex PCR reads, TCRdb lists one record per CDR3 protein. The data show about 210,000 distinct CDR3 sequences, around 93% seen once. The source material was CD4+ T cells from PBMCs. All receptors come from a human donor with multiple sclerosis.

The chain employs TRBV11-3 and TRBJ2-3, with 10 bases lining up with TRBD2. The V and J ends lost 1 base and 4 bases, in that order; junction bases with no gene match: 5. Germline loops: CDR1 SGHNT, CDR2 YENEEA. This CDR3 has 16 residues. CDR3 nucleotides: TGTGCCAGCAGCTTAGGAGCGGGGGGGCCGCCAGATACGCAGTATTTT. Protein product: CASSLGAGGPPDTQYF.

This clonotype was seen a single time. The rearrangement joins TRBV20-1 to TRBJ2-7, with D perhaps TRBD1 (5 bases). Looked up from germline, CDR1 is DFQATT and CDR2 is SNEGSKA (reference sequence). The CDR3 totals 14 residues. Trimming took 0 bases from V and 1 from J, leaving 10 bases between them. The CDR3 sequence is CSARDRGSSYEQYF. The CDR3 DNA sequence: TGCAGTGCTAGAGATAGGGGAAGTTCCTACGAGCAGTACTTC.

CDR3 nucleotides: TGTGCCAGCAGGCAAAGTGGGGAGCAGTACTTC. Translation: CASRQSGEQYF. The rearrangement uses TRBV9 and TRBJ2-7; D is undetermined. Deletions cut 5 bases from V and 7 bases from J, with 10 bases between. There are 11 residues in the CDR3. CDR1 SGDLS and CDR2 YYNGEE come from the germline V gene.

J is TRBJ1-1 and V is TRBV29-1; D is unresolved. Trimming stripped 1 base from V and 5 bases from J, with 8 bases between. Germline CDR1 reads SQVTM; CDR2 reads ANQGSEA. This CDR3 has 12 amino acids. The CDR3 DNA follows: TGCAGCGTTGAAGGGGGTGGGACTGAAGCTTTCTTT. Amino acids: CSVEGGGTEAFF. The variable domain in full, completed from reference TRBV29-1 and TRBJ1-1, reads SAVISQKPSRDICQRGTSLTIQCQVDSQVTMMFWYRQQPGQSLTLIATANQGSEATYESGFVIDKFPISRPNLTFSTLTVSNMSPEDSSIYLCSVEGGGTEAFFGQGTRLTVV.

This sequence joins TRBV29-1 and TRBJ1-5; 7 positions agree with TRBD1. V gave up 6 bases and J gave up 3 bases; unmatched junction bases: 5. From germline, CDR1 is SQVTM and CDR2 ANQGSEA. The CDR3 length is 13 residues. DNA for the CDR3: TGCAGCGTCCGGACAGGAATCAATCAGCCCCAGCATTTT. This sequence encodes CSVRTGINQPQHF.

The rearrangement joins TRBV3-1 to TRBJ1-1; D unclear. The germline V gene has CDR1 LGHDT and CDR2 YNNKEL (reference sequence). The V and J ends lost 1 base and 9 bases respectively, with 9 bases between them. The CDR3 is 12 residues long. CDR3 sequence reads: CASSQAPTQAFF. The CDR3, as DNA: TGTGCCAGCAGCCAAGCGCCGACGCAAGCTTTCTTT.

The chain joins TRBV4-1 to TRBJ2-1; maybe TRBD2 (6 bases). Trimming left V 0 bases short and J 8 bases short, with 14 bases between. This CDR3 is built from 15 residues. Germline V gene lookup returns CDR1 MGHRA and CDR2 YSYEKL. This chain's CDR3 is CASSQEPSGVDEQFF. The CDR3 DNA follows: TGCGCCAGCAGCCAAGAACCGTCGGGGGTTGATGAGCAGTTCTTC.

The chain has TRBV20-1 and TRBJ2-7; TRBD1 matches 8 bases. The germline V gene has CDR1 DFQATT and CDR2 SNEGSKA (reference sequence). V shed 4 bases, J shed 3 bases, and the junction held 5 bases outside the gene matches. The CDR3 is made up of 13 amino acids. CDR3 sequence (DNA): TGCAGTGCTATGGGACAGGTATACTACGAGCAGTACTTC. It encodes CSAMGQVYYEQYF.

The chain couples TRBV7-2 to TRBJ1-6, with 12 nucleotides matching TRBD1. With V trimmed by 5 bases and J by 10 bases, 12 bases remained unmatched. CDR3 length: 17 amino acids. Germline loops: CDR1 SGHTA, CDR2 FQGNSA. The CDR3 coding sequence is TGTGCCAGCAGCCCTCTTCCGGGACAGGGGGCAAAATCACCCCTCCACTTT. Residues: CASSPLPGQGAKSPLHF.

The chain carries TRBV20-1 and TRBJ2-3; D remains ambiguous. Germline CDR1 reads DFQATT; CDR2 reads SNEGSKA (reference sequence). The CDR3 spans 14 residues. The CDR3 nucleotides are TGCAGCCTACCGGGCAGGAGTAAGGCAGATACGCAGTATTTT. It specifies CSLPGRSKADTQYF.

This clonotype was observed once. Written as DNA, the CDR3 is TGCAGCGTTGAAAGGCGGCTGGACACTGAAGCTTTCTTT. Its translation: CSVERRLDTEAFF. The V gene is TRBV29-1, the J gene TRBJ1-1, with no clear D. Germline V gives CDR1 SQVTM, CDR2 ANQGSEA. The CDR3 extends over 13 amino acids. V dropped 2 bases and J dropped 3 bases, with 10 bases sitting between them.

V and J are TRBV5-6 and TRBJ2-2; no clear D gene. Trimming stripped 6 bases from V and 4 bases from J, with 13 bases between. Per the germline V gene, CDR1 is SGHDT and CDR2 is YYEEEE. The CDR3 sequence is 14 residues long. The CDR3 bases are TGTGCCAGCACCCCAGCTTTTTCCACCGGGGAGCTGTTTTTT. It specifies CASTPAFSTGELFF.

The CDR3 loop reads CASSPHGGMNTEAFF. The CDR3 nucleotides read TGTGCCAGCAGCCCCCACGGGGGTATGAACACTGAAGCTTTCTTT. The chain links TRBV4-2 to TRBJ1-1; D is perhaps TRBD1 (5 bases). Germline V gene data show CDR1 as LGHNA and CDR2 as YNFKEQ. The CDR3 consists of 15 residues. Trimming took off 4 bases at V and 0 bases at J, with 12 bases between the two ends.

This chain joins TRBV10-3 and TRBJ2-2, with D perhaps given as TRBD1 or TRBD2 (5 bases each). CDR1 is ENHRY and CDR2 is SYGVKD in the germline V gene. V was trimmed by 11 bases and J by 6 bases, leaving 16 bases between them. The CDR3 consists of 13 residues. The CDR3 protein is CALGADRSGELFF. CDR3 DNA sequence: TGTGCCCTCGGGGCGGATAGGTCCGGGGAGCTGTTTTTT.

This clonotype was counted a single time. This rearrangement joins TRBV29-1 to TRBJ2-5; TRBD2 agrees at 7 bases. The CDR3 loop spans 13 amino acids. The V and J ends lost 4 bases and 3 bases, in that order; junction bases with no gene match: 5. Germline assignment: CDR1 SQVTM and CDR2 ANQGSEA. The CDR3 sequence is CSVVRGVEETQYF. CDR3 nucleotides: TGCAGCGTTGTCCGGGGGGTGGAAGAGACCCAGTACTTC.

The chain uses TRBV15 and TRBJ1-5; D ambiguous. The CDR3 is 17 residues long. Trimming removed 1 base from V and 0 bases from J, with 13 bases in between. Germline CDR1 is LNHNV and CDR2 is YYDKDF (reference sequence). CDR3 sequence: CATSRVRGIVSNQPQHF. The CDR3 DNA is TGTGCCACCAGCAGAGTCCGCGGGATAGTTAGCAATCAGCCCCAGCATTTT.

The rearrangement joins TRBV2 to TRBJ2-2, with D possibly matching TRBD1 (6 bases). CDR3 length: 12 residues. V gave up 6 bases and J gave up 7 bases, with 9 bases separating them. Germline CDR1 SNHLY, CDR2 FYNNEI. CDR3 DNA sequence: TGTGCCAGCAGAACAGGGTTCGGGGAGCTGTTTTTT. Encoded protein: CASRTGFGELFF.

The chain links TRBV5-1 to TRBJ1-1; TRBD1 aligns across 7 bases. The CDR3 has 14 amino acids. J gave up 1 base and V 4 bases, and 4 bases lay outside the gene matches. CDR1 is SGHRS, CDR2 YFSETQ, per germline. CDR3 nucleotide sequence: TGCGCCAGCAGCGTGGGACAGCAGAACACTGAAGCTTTCTTT. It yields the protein CASSVGQQNTEAFF.

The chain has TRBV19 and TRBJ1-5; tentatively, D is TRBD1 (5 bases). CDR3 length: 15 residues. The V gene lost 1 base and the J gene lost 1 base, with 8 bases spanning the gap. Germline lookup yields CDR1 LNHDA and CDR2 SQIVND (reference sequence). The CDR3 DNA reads TGTGCCAGTAGTATAGGACAGCCGAGCAATCAGCCCCAGCATTTT. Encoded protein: CASSIGQPSNQPQHF.

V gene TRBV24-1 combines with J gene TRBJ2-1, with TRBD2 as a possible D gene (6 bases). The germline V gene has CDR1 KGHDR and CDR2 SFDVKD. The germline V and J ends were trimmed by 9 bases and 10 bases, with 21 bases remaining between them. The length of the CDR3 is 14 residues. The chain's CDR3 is CATGGDSPNEEQFF. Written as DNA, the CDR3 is TGTGCCACCGGAGGGGACTCCCCCAACGAGGAGCAGTTCTTC.

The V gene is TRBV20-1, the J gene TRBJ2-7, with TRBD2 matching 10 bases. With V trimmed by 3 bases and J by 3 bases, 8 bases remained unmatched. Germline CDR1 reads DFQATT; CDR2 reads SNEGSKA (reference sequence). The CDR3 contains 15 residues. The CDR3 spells CSARSEIAGGYEQYF. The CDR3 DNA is TGCAGTGCTAGGTCAGAAATAGCGGGGGGCTACGAGCAGTACTTC.

The CDR3 coding sequence is TGTGCCAGCAGTGTAGACGAAAACAGGGGTCTCGATGGCTACACCTTC. This sequence encodes CASSVDENRGLDGYTF. The chain is built from TRBV6-1 and TRBJ1-2, with 7 bases that match TRBD1. The junction had 14 bases not matched to a gene; V was cut back by 4 bases and J by 6 bases. This CDR3 has 16 amino acids. Germline lookup yields CDR1 MNHNS and CDR2 SASEGT.

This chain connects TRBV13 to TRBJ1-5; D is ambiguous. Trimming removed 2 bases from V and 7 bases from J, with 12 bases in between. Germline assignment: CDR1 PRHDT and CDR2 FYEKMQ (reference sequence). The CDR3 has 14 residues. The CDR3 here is CASSLWPVRQPQHF. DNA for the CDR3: TGTGCCAGCAGCTTATGGCCCGTACGGCAGCCCCAGCATTTT.

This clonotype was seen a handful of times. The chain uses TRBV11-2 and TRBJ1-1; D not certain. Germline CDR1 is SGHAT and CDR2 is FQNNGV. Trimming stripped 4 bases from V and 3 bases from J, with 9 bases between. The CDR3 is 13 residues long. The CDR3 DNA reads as TGTGCCAGCAGCTCACTCACGGACACTGAAGCTTTCTTT. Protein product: CASSSLTDTEAFF.

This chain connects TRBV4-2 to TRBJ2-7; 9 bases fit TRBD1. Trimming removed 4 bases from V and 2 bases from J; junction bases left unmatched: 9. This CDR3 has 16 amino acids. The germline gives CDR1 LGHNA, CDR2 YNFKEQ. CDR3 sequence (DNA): TGTGCCAGCAGCCCTCGTGGGACAGGGAACACCTACGAGCAGTACTTC. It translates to CASSPRGTGNTYEQYF.

The CDR3: CSARDPASGGETQYF. The CDR3 coding sequence is TGCAGTGCTAGAGATCCGGCTAGCGGGGGGGAGACCCAGTACTTC. This chain joins TRBV20-1 and TRBJ2-5; 11 positions match TRBD2. Germline CDR1 DFQATT, CDR2 SNEGSKA (reference sequence). V lost 0 bases and J lost 5; bases outside the gene matches: 5. This CDR3 spans 15 amino acids.

The DNA for the CDR3 is TGCAGTGCTAGAGTGGAGGGGGGCCAGAGGGATACGCAGTATTTT. Translated, it gives CSARVEGGQRDTQYF. V gene TRBV20-1 combines with J gene TRBJ2-3; D is perhaps TRBD1 or TRBD2 (6 bases each). This CDR3 is 15 amino acids long. The germline V and J ends were trimmed by 1 base and 6 bases, with 17 bases remaining between them. Germline CDR1 is DFQATT and CDR2 is SNEGSKA (reference sequence).

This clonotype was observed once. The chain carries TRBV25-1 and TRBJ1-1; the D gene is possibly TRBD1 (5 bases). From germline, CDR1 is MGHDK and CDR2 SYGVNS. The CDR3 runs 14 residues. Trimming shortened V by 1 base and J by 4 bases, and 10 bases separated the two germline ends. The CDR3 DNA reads TGTGCCAGCAGTGAATCCAGGGAGACCACTGAAGCTTTCTTT. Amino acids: CASSESRETTEAFF.